This T cell receptor beta chain originates from a study of blood T cell repertoires in COVID-19. Study at large: T cells, B-cell-depleted T cells, or PBMCs supplied cDNA or gDNA.

The CDR3 is made up of 13 amino acids. CDR1 is SGHNT and CDR2 is YYREEE in the germline V gene (reference sequence). Trimming removed 1 base at V and 8 bases at J, with 10 bases between. Repertoires were generated with immunoSEQ multiplex PCR, while TCRdb's copy carries only in-frame clones and drops some. The table records more than 65,000 clones, 80% to 90% of them present only once. This TCR was sampled from a middle-aged man with active COVID-19. The sequenced sample consisted of peripheral blood. V gene TRBV5-4 combines with J gene TRBJ2-1, with D tentatively TRBD2 (6 bases). CDR3 region: CASSLIGGDEQFF. CDR3 DNA sequence: TGTGCCAGCAGCTTGATTGGCGGGGATGAGCAGTTCTTC.